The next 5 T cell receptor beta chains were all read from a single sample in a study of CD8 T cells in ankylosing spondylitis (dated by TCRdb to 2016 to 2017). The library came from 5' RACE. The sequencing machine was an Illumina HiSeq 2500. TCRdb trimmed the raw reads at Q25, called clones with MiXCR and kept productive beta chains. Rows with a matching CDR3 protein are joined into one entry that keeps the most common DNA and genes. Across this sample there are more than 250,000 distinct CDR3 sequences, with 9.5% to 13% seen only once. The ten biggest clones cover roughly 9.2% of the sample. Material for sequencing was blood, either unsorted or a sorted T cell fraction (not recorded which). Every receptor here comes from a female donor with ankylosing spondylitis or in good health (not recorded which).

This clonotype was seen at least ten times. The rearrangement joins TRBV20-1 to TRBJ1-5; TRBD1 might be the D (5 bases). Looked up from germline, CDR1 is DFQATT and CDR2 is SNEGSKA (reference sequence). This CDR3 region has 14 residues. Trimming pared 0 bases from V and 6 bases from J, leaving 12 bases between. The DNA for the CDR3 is TGCAGTGCTAGAGACAGGGCCATGGGTCAGCCCCAGCATTTT. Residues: CSARDRAMGQPQHF.

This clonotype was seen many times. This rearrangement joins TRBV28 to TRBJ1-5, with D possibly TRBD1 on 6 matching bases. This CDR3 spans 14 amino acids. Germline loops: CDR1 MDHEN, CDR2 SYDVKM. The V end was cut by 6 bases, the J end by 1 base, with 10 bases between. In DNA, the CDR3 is TGTGCCAGCAGCAACAGGGCCAGCAATCAGCCCCAGCATTTT. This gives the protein CASSNRASNQPQHF.

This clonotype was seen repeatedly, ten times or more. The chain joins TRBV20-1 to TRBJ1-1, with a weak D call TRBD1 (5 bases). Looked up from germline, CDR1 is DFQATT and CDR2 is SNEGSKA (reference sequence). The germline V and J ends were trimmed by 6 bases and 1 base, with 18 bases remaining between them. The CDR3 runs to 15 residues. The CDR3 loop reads CSAPGRGFPNTEAFF. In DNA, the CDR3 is TGCAGTGCACCAGGACGGGGGTTTCCGAACACTGAAGCTTTCTTT.

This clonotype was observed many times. In DNA, the CDR3 is TGTGCCAGCAGCTCCCGGCGGGACAGAGTATCCTACAATGAGCAGTTCTTC. As protein: CASSSRRDRVSYNEQFF. The chain is built from TRBV7-2 and TRBJ2-1; D perhaps matches TRBD1 (7 bases). In germline, CDR1 is SGHTA, CDR2 FQGNSA. The CDR3 extends over 17 amino acids. The V gene lost 4 bases and the J gene lost 1 base, with 17 bases spanning the gap.

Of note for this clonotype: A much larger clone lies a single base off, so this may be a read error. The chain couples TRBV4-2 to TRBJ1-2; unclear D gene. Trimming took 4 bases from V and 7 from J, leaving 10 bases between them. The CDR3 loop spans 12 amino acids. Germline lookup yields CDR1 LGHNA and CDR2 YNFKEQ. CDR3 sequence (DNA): TGTGCCAGCAGCCCTGGTGTTGGTGGCTACACCTTC. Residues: CASSPGVGGYTF.